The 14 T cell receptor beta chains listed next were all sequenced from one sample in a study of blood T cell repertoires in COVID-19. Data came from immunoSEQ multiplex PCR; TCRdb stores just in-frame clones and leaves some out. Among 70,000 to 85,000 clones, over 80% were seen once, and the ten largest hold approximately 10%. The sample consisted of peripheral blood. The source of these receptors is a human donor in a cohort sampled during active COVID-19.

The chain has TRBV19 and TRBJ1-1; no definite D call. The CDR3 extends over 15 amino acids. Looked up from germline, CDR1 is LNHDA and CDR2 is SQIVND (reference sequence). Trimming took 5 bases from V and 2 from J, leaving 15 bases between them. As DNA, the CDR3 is TGTGCCAGTAGTCCCGGAGGTGGGCCCAACACTGAAGCTTTCTTT. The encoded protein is CASSPGGGPNTEAFF. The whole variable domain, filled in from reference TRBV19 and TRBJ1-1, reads DGGITQSPKYLFRKEGQNVTLSCEQNLNHDAMYWYRQDPGQGLRLIYYSQIVNDFQKGDIAEGYSVSREKKESFPLTVTSAQKNPTAFYLCASSPGGGPNTEAFFGQGTRLTVV.

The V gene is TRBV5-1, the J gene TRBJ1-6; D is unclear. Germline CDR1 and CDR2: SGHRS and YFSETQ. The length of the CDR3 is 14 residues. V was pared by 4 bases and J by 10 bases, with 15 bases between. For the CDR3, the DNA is TGCGCCAGCAGCCCGGGGAGGGAGGGCTCACCCCTCCACTTT. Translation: CASSPGREGSPLHF.

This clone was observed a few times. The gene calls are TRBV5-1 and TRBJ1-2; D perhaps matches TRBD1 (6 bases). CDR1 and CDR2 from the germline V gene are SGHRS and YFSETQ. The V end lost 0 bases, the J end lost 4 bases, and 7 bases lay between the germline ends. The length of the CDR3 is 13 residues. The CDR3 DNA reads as TGCGCCAGCAGCTTGGTACAGGGCTATGGCTACACCTTC. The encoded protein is CASSLVQGYGYTF.

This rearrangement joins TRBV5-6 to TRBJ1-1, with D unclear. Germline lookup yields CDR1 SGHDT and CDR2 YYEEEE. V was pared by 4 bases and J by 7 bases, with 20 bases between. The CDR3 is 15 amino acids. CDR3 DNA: TGTGCCAGCAGCATTAACCCACGGGGAAAAAATGAAGCTTTCTTT. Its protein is CASSINPRGKNEAFF.

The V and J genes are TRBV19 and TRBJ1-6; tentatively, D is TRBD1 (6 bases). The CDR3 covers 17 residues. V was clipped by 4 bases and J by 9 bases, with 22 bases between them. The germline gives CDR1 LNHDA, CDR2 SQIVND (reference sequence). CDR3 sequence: CASSTTGRQGGISPLHF. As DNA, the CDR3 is TGTGCCAGTAGTACAACAGGGCGTCAAGGGGGAATTTCACCCCTCCACTTT.

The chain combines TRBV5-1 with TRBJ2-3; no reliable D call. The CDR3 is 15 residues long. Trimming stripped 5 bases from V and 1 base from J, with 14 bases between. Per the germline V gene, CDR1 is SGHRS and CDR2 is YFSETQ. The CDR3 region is CASSSLARGTDTQYF. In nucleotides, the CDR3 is TGCGCCAGCAGTTCTCTGGCTCGGGGCACAGATACGCAGTATTTT.

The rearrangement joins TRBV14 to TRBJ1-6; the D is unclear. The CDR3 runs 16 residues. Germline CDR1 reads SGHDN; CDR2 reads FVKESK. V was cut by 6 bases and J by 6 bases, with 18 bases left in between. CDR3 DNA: TGTGCCAGCAGTCGGGCAGATACTAGACCTAATTCACCCCTCCACTTT. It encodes CASSRADTRPNSPLHF.

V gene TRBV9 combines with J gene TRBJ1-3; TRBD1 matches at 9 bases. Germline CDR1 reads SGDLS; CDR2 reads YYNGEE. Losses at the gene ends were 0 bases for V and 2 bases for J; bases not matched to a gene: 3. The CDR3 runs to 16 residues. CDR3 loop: CASSVVGQGTGNTIYF. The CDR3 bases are TGTGCCAGCAGCGTAGTGGGACAGGGAACTGGAAACACCATATATTTT.

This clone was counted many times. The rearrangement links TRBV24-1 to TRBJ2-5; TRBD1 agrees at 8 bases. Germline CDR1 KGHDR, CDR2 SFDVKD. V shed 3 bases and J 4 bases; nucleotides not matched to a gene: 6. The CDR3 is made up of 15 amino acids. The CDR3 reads CATSDPGQDSETQYF. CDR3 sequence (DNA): TGTGCCACCAGTGATCCGGGACAGGACTCAGAGACCCAGTACTTC.

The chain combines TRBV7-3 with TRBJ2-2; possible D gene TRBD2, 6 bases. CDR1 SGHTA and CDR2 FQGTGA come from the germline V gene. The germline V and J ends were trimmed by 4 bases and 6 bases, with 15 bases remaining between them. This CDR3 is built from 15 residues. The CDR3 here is CASSSPRGQAGELFF. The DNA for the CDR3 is TGTGCCAGCAGCTCCCCGCGGGGTCAAGCCGGGGAGCTGTTTTTT. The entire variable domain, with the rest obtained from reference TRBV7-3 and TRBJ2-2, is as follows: GAGVSQTPSNKVTEKGKYVELRCDPISGHTALYWYRQSLGQGPEFLIYFQGTGAADDSGLPNDRFFAVRPEGSVSTLKIQRTERGDSAVYLCASSSPRGQAGELFFGEGSRLTVL.

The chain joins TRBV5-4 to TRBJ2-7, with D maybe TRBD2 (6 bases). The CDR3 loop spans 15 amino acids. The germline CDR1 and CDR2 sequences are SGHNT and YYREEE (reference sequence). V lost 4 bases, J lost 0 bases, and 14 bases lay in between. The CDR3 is CASSPGSSVSYEQYF. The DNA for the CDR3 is TGTGCCAGCAGCCCAGGGTCTAGCGTCTCCTACGAGCAGTACTTC. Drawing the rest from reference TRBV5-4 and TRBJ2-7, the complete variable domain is ETGVTQSPTHLIKTRGQQVTLRCSSQSGHNTVSWYQQALGQGPQFIFQYYREEENGRGNFPPRFSGLQFPNYSSELNVNALELDDSALYLCASSPGSSVSYEQYFGPGTRLTVT.

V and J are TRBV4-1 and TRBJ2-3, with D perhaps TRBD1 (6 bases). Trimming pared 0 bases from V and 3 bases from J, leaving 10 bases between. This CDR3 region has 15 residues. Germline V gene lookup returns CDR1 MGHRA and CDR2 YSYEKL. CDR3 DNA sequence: TGCGCCAGCAGCCAAGATCAGGGGAGAACAGATACGCAGTATTTT. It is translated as CASSQDQGRTDTQYF.

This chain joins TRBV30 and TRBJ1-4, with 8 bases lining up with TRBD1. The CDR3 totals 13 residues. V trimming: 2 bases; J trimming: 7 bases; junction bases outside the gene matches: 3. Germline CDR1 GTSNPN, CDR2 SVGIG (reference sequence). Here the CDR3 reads CAWSTRGREKLFF. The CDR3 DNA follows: TGTGCCTGGAGTACCAGGGGGCGTGAAAAACTGTTTTTT.

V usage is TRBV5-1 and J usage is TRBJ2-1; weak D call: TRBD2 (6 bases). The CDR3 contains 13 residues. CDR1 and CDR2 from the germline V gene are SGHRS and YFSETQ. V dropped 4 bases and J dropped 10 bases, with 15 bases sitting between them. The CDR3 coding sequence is TGCGCCAGCAGCACCCCAACGGGGAGGGAGCAGTTCTTC. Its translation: CASSTPTGREQFF.